This is a list of T cell receptor beta chains from one sample in a study of CD8 T cells in ankylosing spondylitis. A single record per CDR3 protein comes from TCRdb applying MiXCR to the 5' RACE reads. The table has 350,000 or so distinct CDR3 sequences, roughly 15% seen once. The sequenced sample was blood, either unsorted or a sorted T cell fraction (not recorded which). The receptors were gathered from a male donor with ankylosing spondylitis or in good health (not recorded which). The CDR3 runs from the conserved cysteine through the conserved F or W. A D gene is named only where the DNA matches it firmly. The size field is filled for only some rows; it gives once, few, many or a size class.

v_gene: TRBV14
d_gene: NA
j_gene: TRBJ2-7
abundance: NA
CDR3aa: CASSQDQGSSYEQYF
CDR3nt: TGTGCCAGCAGCCAAGATCAAGGGAGCTCCTACGAGCAGTACTTC

v_gene: TRBV19
d_gene: TRBD1
j_gene: TRBJ2-4
abundance: NA
CDR3aa: CASSITTGVPKNIQYF
CDR3nt: TGTGCCAGTAGTATCACGACAGGGGTTCCCAAAAACATTCAGTACTTC

v_gene: TRBV28
d_gene: NA
j_gene: TRBJ2-7
abundance: NA
CDR3aa: CASSLPRVGMLTYEQYF
CDR3nt: TGTGCCAGCAGTTTACCCCGAGTGGGGATGTTAACCTACGAGCAGTACTTC

v_gene: TRBV5-1
d_gene: TRBD2
j_gene: TRBJ2-7
abundance: many
CDR3aa: CASSLGTSGRVYEQYF
CDR3nt: TGCGCCAGCAGCTTGGGGACTAGCGGGAGAGTCTACGAGCAGTACTTC

v_gene: TRBV5-1
d_gene: TRBD2
j_gene: TRBJ2-7
abundance: few
CDR3aa: CASSLAGGLQDEQYF
CDR3nt: TGCGCCAGCAGCTTGGCGGGAGGGCTCCAGGACGAGCAGTACTTC

v_gene: TRBV6-5
d_gene: NA
j_gene: TRBJ2-3
abundance: NA
CDR3aa: CASKTDTDTQYF
CDR3nt: TGTGCCAGCAAAACAGACACAGATACGCAGTATTTT

v_gene: TRBV12-3/TRBV12-4
d_gene: NA
j_gene: TRBJ1-2
abundance: NA
CDR3aa: CASSLGAGYHGYTF
CDR3nt: TGTGCCAGCAGTTTAGGGGCAGGGTATCATGGCTACACCTTC

v_gene: TRBV5-1
d_gene: NA
j_gene: TRBJ1-1
abundance: NA
CDR3aa: CASSLAGGFLNTEAFF
CDR3nt: TGCGCCAGCAGCTTGGCTGGGGGGTTCTTGAACACTGAAGCTTTCTTT

v_gene: TRBV30
d_gene: NA
j_gene: TRBJ2-5
abundance: few
CDR3aa: CAWQRGSETQYF
CDR3nt: TGTGCCTGGCAAAGGGGTTCAGAGACCCAGTACTTC

v_gene: TRBV3-1
d_gene: NA
j_gene: TRBJ2-1
abundance: many
CDR3aa: CASSQAVREQFF
CDR3nt: TGTGCCAGCAGCCAAGCCGTGCGGGAGCAGTTCTTC

v_gene: TRBV25-1
d_gene: TRBD1
j_gene: TRBJ1-1
abundance: few
CDR3aa: CASSRGRGRDTEAFF
CDR3nt: TGTGCCAGCAGTCGAGGGAGGGGGCGCGACACTGAAGCTTTCTTT

v_gene: TRBV20-1
d_gene: NA
j_gene: TRBJ1-5
abundance: NA
CDR3aa: CSARDPQGGNQPQHF
CDR3nt: TGCAGTGCTAGAGATCCCCAGGGAGGCAATCAGCCCCAGCATTTT

v_gene: TRBV5-1
d_gene: NA
j_gene: TRBJ2-5
abundance: NA
CDR3aa: CASSLMPGERQTQYF
CDR3nt: TGCGCCAGCAGCTTGATGCCAGGGGAGAGGCAGACCCAGTACTTC

v_gene: TRBV6-1
d_gene: NA
j_gene: TRBJ2-6
abundance: few
CDR3aa: CASLPSGANVLTF
CDR3nt: TGTGCCAGCCTTCCATCTGGGGCCAACGTCCTGACTTTC

v_gene: TRBV4-2
d_gene: TRBD2
j_gene: TRBJ2-7
abundance: NA
CDR3aa: CASSQELAGGQKEQYF
CDR3nt: TGTGCCAGCAGCCAGGAACTAGCGGGGGGGCAAAAAGAGCAGTACTTC

v_gene: TRBV6-5
d_gene: NA
j_gene: TRBJ1-2
abundance: few
CDR3aa: CASSYSRQSNYGYTF
CDR3nt: TGTGCCAGCAGTTACTCGAGACAGTCGAACTATGGCTACACCTTC

v_gene: TRBV4-1
d_gene: NA
j_gene: TRBJ2-1
abundance: few
CDR3aa: CASSHHPVADNEQFF
CDR3nt: TGCGCCAGCAGCCATCACCCTGTCGCGGACAATGAGCAGTTCTTC

v_gene: TRBV12-3/TRBV12-4
d_gene: TRBD2
j_gene: TRBJ2-3
abundance: NA
CDR3aa: CASSLSAGGPTDTQYF
CDR3nt: TGTGCCAGCAGTTTATCGGCGGGAGGGCCGACAGATACGCAGTATTTT

v_gene: TRBV6-1
d_gene: NA
j_gene: TRBJ1-2
abundance: NA
CDR3aa: CASSRRRVQDGYTF
CDR3nt: TGTGCCAGCAGTCGGAGAAGGGTGCAGGATGGCTACACCTTC

v_gene: TRBV5-6
d_gene: NA
j_gene: TRBJ1-2
abundance: many
CDR3aa: CASSLFGRNYGYTF
CDR3nt: TGTGCCAGCAGCTTGTTTGGACGGAACTATGGCTACACCTTC

v_gene: TRBV12-3/TRBV12-4
d_gene: NA
j_gene: TRBJ2-5
abundance: few
CDR3aa: CASSPPKFRVETQYF
CDR3nt: TGTGCCAGCAGTCCACCGAAGTTTCGGGTGGAGACCCAGTACTTC

v_gene: TRBV5-1
d_gene: NA
j_gene: TRBJ2-7
abundance: few
CDR3aa: CASSPSTTSSYEQYF
CDR3nt: TGCGCCAGCAGCCCTAGCACTACGAGCTCCTACGAGCAGTACTTC

v_gene: TRBV10-3
d_gene: NA
j_gene: TRBJ1-2
abundance: NA
CDR3aa: CAISGDGSYGYTF
CDR3nt: TGTGCCATCAGTGGGGACGGAAGCTATGGCTACACCTTC

v_gene: TRBV29-1
d_gene: NA
j_gene: TRBJ2-7
abundance: many
CDR3aa: CSGGSGYEQYF
CDR3nt: TGCAGCGGGGGGTCGGGCTACGAGCAGTACTTC

v_gene: TRBV5-1
d_gene: NA
j_gene: TRBJ2-6
abundance: few
CDR3aa: CASSSRTDLSGANVLTF
CDR3nt: TGCGCCAGCAGCTCACGGACGGACCTCTCTGGGGCCAACGTCCTGACTTTC

v_gene: TRBV4-1
d_gene: NA
j_gene: TRBJ2-2
abundance: NA
CDR3aa: CASKTDPNTGELFF
CDR3nt: TGCGCCAGCAAGACAGACCCTAACACCGGGGAGCTGTTTTTT

v_gene: TRBV12-3/TRBV12-4
d_gene: NA
j_gene: TRBJ1-3
abundance: few
CDR3aa: CASSLSQGTIYF
CDR3nt: TGTGCCAGCAGTTTATCGCAGGGTACCATATATTTT

v_gene: TRBV4-2
d_gene: TRBD2
j_gene: TRBJ2-3
abundance: NA
CDR3aa: CASSQHPTSGGAPDTQYF
CDR3nt: TGTGCCAGCAGCCAACATCCCACTAGCGGGGGGGCTCCAGATACGCAGTATTTT

v_gene: TRBV11-2
d_gene: NA
j_gene: TRBJ1-4
abundance: NA
CDR3aa: CASSLFTRVEKLFF
CDR3nt: TGTGCCAGCAGCTTATTTACGAGGGTAGAAAAACTGTTTTTT

v_gene: TRBV12-3/TRBV12-4
d_gene: NA
j_gene: TRBJ2-2
abundance: few
CDR3aa: CASSFMGVLAGELFF
CDR3nt: TGTGCCAGCAGTTTTATGGGGGTCTTAGCCGGGGAGCTGTTTTTT

v_gene: TRBV18
d_gene: NA
j_gene: TRBJ1-2
abundance: NA
CDR3aa: CASSPAGTDNYGYTF
CDR3nt: TGTGCCAGCTCACCTGCCGGGACGGATAACTATGGCTACACCTTC

v_gene: TRBV20-1
d_gene: NA
j_gene: TRBJ2-3
abundance: few
CDR3aa: CSWKPTDTQYF
CDR3nt: TGCAGTTGGAAGCCGACAGATACGCAGTATTTT

v_gene: TRBV7-8
d_gene: NA
j_gene: TRBJ2-7
abundance: NA
CDR3aa: CASRPNPWGTEQYF
CDR3nt: TGTGCCAGCAGGCCAAATCCCTGGGGGACGGAGCAGTACTTC

v_gene: TRBV4-2
d_gene: NA
j_gene: TRBJ1-6
abundance: few
CDR3aa: CASSQDSLNSPLHF
CDR3nt: TGTGCCAGCAGCCAGGACAGTTTGAATTCACCCCTCCACTTT

v_gene: TRBV12-3/TRBV12-4
d_gene: TRBD2
j_gene: TRBJ2-1
abundance: few
CDR3aa: CASSLNLLAGSDNEQFF
CDR3nt: TGTGCCAGCAGTTTAAATCTACTAGCGGGGTCGGACAATGAGCAGTTCTTC

v_gene: TRBV7-2
d_gene: NA
j_gene: TRBJ2-3
abundance: few
CDR3aa: CAREGGSDTQYF
CDR3nt: TGTGCCAGAGAGGGGGGGTCGGATACGCAGTATTTT

v_gene: TRBV10-3
d_gene: TRBD1
j_gene: TRBJ2-5
abundance: many
CDR3aa: CAVGTGRSETQYF
CDR3nt: TGTGCCGTCGGGACAGGGAGGTCTGAGACCCAGTACTTC

v_gene: TRBV19
d_gene: NA
j_gene: TRBJ1-3
abundance: NA
CDR3aa: CASRQSGNTIYF
CDR3nt: TGTGCCAGTCGACAGTCTGGAAACACCATATATTTT

v_gene: TRBV20-1
d_gene: TRBD2
j_gene: TRBJ2-7
abundance: NA
CDR3aa: CSARKGWRGGNEQYF
CDR3nt: TGCAGTGCTAGAAAGGGGTGGCGGGGGGGAAACGAGCAGTACTTC

v_gene: TRBV28
d_gene: NA
j_gene: TRBJ1-6
abundance: many
CDR3aa: CASSSSSYSYNSPLHF
CDR3nt: TGTGCCAGCAGTTCCTCCAGTTACTCCTATAATTCACCCCTCCACTTT

v_gene: TRBV12-3/TRBV12-4
d_gene: NA
j_gene: TRBJ2-3
abundance: NA
CDR3aa: CASSLAHSTDTQYF
CDR3nt: TGTGCCAGCAGTTTAGCCCACAGCACAGATACGCAGTATTTT

v_gene: TRBV7-9
d_gene: TRBD2
j_gene: TRBJ2-1
abundance: NA
CDR3aa: CASSSQGSGRTNEQFF
CDR3nt: TGTGCCAGCAGCTCACAGGGTAGCGGGAGGACGAATGAGCAGTTCTTC

v_gene: TRBV7-2
d_gene: TRBD2
j_gene: TRBJ2-7
abundance: many
CDR3aa: CASSLGLAGEQYF
CDR3nt: TGTGCCAGCAGCTTGGGACTAGCGGGGGAGCAGTACTTC

v_gene: TRBV14
d_gene: NA
j_gene: TRBJ2-1
abundance: few
CDR3aa: CASSQVKRSYNEQFF
CDR3nt: TGTGCCAGCAGCCAAGTGAAGCGGTCCTACAATGAGCAGTTCTTC

v_gene: TRBV20-1
d_gene: TRBD1
j_gene: TRBJ2-7
abundance: few
CDR3aa: CSAGQGVAYEQYF
CDR3nt: TGCAGTGCCGGACAGGGGGTAGCATACGAGCAGTACTTC

v_gene: TRBV20-1
d_gene: TRBD2
j_gene: TRBJ2-3
abundance: NA
CDR3aa: CSASLLAGVFTDTQYF
CDR3nt: TGCAGTGCCAGTCTCCTAGCGGGAGTCTTCACAGATACGCAGTATTTT

v_gene: TRBV20-1
d_gene: TRBD1
j_gene: TRBJ2-5
abundance: few
CDR3aa: CSARDSGTGEETQYF
CDR3nt: TGCAGTGCTAGAGACTCGGGGACAGGGGAAGAGACCCAGTACTTC

v_gene: TRBV5-1
d_gene: TRBD2
j_gene: TRBJ2-7
abundance: many
CDR3aa: CASRQTSGVSYEQYF
CDR3nt: TGCGCCAGCAGACAGACTAGCGGGGTTTCCTACGAGCAGTACTTC

v_gene: TRBV12-3/TRBV12-4
d_gene: TRBD1
j_gene: TRBJ2-3
abundance: NA
CDR3aa: CASSRTGGGPDTQYF
CDR3nt: TGTGCCAGCAGTAGGACAGGGGGCGGTCCAGATACGCAGTATTTT

v_gene: TRBV6-1
d_gene: NA
j_gene: TRBJ1-1
abundance: NA
CDR3aa: CASSEIGQAEAFF
CDR3nt: TGTGCCAGCAGTGAAATAGGGCAGGCTGAAGCTTTCTTT

v_gene: TRBV5-5
d_gene: NA
j_gene: TRBJ2-5
abundance: few
CDR3aa: CASSQQGPQYF
CDR3nt: TGTGCCAGCAGCCAACAGGGCCCCCAGTACTTC

v_gene: TRBV6-6
d_gene: TRBD2
j_gene: TRBJ2-3
abundance: few
CDR3aa: CASSRGLAGEYGKDTQYF
CDR3nt: TGTGCCAGCTCCAGGGGACTAGCGGGGGAGTATGGAAAAGATACGCAGTATTTT

v_gene: TRBV5-5
d_gene: TRBD1
j_gene: TRBJ1-4
abundance: few
CDR3aa: CASSSKTGINEKLFF
CDR3nt: TGTGCCAGCAGCTCGAAGACAGGGATTAATGAAAAACTGTTTTTT

v_gene: TRBV11-1
d_gene: TRBD2
j_gene: TRBJ2-3
abundance: few
CDR3aa: CASSLGLAGGHSSTDTQYF
CDR3nt: TGTGCCAGCAGCTTGGGACTAGCGGGAGGCCATTCTAGCACAGATACGCAGTATTTT

v_gene: TRBV6-1
d_gene: TRBD2
j_gene: TRBJ2-2
abundance: many
CDR3aa: CASSGLAGNTGELFF
CDR3nt: TGTGCCAGCAGTGGACTAGCGGGGAACACCGGGGAGCTGTTTTTT

v_gene: TRBV18
d_gene: NA
j_gene: TRBJ2-4
abundance: NA
CDR3aa: CASSPQGGGLRYLQYF
CDR3nt: TGTGCCAGCTCACCACAAGGAGGGGGCCTTCGGTACCTTCAGTACTTC